Presented here are 15 T cell receptor beta chains from one specimen sequenced in a study of blood T cell repertoires in COVID-19 (TCRdb year 2020). Library preparation used the immunoSEQ multiplex PCR assay. Imported from immuneACCESS, the table was reduced by TCRdb to in-frame sequences with V and J called. These copies leave out some clones; in studies compared against another copy, an unresolved V gene accounts for under half, and the cause of the remainder is not known. Present in this sample are approximately 130,000 clones, approximately 80% of which were seen just once. The ten largest clonotypes hold roughly 20% of the sample. The source material was peripheral blood. The receptors were sampled from a man older than 75 with acute or convalescent COVID-19.

The chain employs TRBV4-2 and TRBJ1-2; D gene ambiguous. The CDR3 runs to 14 residues. CDR1 and CDR2 (germline): LGHNA, YNFKEQ. V gave up 0 bases and J gave up 6 bases, with 11 bases separating them. Here the CDR3 reads CASSQEGRLHGYTF. The CDR3 DNA is TGTGCCAGCAGCCAAGAGGGCAGGCTGCATGGCTACACCTTC.

V is TRBV4-2 and J is TRBJ1-2, with TRBD1 identical over 8 bases. Germline loops: CDR1 LGHNA, CDR2 YNFKEQ. This CDR3 spans 18 amino acids. J was trimmed by 6 bases and V by 2 bases; bases with no gene match: 17. CDR3 region: CASSQSLTSGQGLDGYTF. DNA of the CDR3: TGTGCCAGCAGCCAAAGTTTAACTTCCGGACAGGGATTGGATGGCTACACCTTC.

This sequence joins TRBV18 and TRBJ2-3; D uncertain. This CDR3 spans 15 amino acids. Trimming took 4 bases from V and 2 from J, leaving 13 bases between them. Germline V gene lookup returns CDR1 KGHSH and CDR2 LQKENI. The CDR3 is CASSLTRAFTDTQYF. The CDR3 bases are TGTGCCAGCTCACTTACTCGTGCCTTCACAGATACGCAGTATTTT.

This clone was observed a few times. This rearrangement joins TRBV5-6 to TRBJ1-2; possibly TRBD1 for D (6 bases). The CDR3 sequence is 13 residues long. The germline V and J ends were trimmed by 5 bases and 3 bases, with 11 bases remaining between them. The germline gives CDR1 SGHDT, CDR2 YYEEEE. CDR3 DNA sequence: TGTGCCAGCAGACAGGACAGAGACTATGGCTACACCTTC. It specifies CASRQDRDYGYTF. Full variable domain (remainder filled in from reference TRBV5-6 and TRBJ1-2): DAGVTQSPTHLIKTRGQQVTLRCSPKSGHDTVSWYQQALGQGPQFIFQYYEEEERQRGNFPDRFSGHQFPNYSSELNVNALLLGDSALYLCASRQDRDYGYTFGSGTRLTVV.

The gene calls are TRBV7-2 and TRBJ2-2; the match to TRBD2 covers 10 bases. V shed 4 bases, J shed 3 bases, and the junction held 8 bases outside the gene matches. This CDR3 is built from 17 residues. In germline, CDR1 is SGHTA, CDR2 FQGNSA. In nucleotides, the CDR3 is TGTGCCAGCAGCTCAGCTGGAGCGGGGGGGTACACCGGGGAGCTGTTTTTT. It encodes CASSSAGAGGYTGELFF.

This chain connects TRBV11-2 to TRBJ1-2, with D maybe TRBD1 (5 bases). Germline CDR1 is SGHAT and CDR2 is FQNNGV. V shed 5 bases and J shed 7 bases, with 17 bases lying between them. This CDR3 is built from 14 residues. The CDR3, as DNA: TGTGCCAGCAGCCCCCCGGACAAAGCTCGTGGCTACACCTTC. Translation: CASSPPDKARGYTF.

The count of this clone is one. The rearrangement uses TRBV28 and TRBJ1-1; D gene unclear. The CDR3 is made up of 14 amino acids. CDR1 and CDR2 (germline): MDHEN, SYDVKM. Trimming took 1 base from V and 1 from J, leaving 7 bases between them. In DNA form, the CDR3 reads TGTGCCAGCAGTTTATTTCGGAGGAACACTGAAGCTTTCTTT. Its protein is CASSLFRRNTEAFF.

In its sample, this clone was seen a few times. V is TRBV19 and J is TRBJ1-2, with 8 bases fitting TRBD1. The CDR3 length is 17 residues. The germline V gene has CDR1 LNHDA and CDR2 SQIVND (reference sequence). The junction had 14 bases not matched to a gene; V was cut back by 4 bases and J by 4 bases. CDR3 coding DNA: TGTGCCAGTAGTACCCTCGCCTCGACAGGGGCCACCTATGGCTACACCTTC. Protein: CASSTLASTGATYGYTF.

The rearrangement joins TRBV6-5 to TRBJ2-5; 14 bases align to TRBD2. With 5 bases clipped from V and 5 bases from J, the junction kept 4 bases outside the gene matches. Germline assignment: CDR1 MNHEY and CDR2 SVGAGI. The CDR3 sequence is 15 residues long. CDR3 protein: CASSTTSGGAETQYF. In DNA, the CDR3 is TGTGCCAGCAGTACGACTAGCGGGGGGGCGGAGACCCAGTACTTC.

The chain recombines TRBV5-6 with TRBJ1-4; unclear D gene. There are 13 residues in the CDR3. Per the germline V gene, CDR1 is SGHDT and CDR2 is YYEEEE. With 4 bases removed from V and 14 bases from J, the gap between germline ends came to 18 bases. The CDR3 region is CASSKRPGVHLFF. In nucleotides, the CDR3 is TGTGCCAGCAGCAAGCGACCCGGCGTCCACCTGTTTTTT.

Many counts were recorded for this clone. The chain joins TRBV6-5 to TRBJ1-6, with D possibly matching TRBD1 (5 bases). Trimming removed 6 bases from V and 11 bases from J, with 20 bases in between. The CDR3 runs 15 residues. Germline V gene lookup returns CDR1 MNHEY and CDR2 SVGAGI. In DNA, the CDR3 is TGTGCCAGCAGATACGACGCGGGGGGGGTGACACCCCTCCACTTT. It yields the protein CASRYDAGGVTPLHF.

This clone has just one count. The genes are TRBV3-1 (or the pseudogene TRBV3-2) and TRBJ1-2, with D tentatively TRBD1 (5 bases). Between the trimmed V and J ends, which lost 0 bases and 2 bases, there was a span of 13 bases. This CDR3 is built from 16 residues. The germline V gene encodes CDR1 LGHDT and CDR2 YNNKEL (reference sequence). This chain's CDR3 is CASSQDPGGRNYGYTF. The CDR3 DNA follows: TGTGCCAGCAGCCAAGATCCCGGGGGTAGGAACTATGGCTACACCTTC.

This sequence joins TRBV30 and TRBJ1-6; 7 nucleotides match TRBD1. This CDR3 has 14 residues. Looked up from germline, CDR1 is GTSNPN and CDR2 is SVGIG (reference sequence). V was pared by 7 bases and J by 8 bases, with 11 bases of the junction left unmatched. The CDR3 loop reads CASARGPGDSPLHF. The CDR3 DNA is TGTGCCTCCGCGAGGGGGCCTGGAGATTCACCCCTCCACTTT.

This clone was found a few times. The chain recombines TRBV7-2 with TRBJ1-1; D remains unclear. CDR3 size: 16 residues. Germline CDR1 is SGHTA and CDR2 is FQGNSA. V gave up 1 base and J gave up 7 bases, with 19 bases separating them. CDR3 in DNA: TGTGCCAGCAGCTTAGATTTCGGGAAACAACCCGATGAAGCTTTCTTT. Encoded protein: CASSLDFGKQPDEAFF.

V usage is TRBV7-9 and J usage is TRBJ2-3; 7 bases line up with TRBD1. Germline values: CDR1 SEHNR, CDR2 FQNEAQ (reference sequence). This CDR3 contains 14 residues. V was pared by 4 bases and J by 2 bases, with 3 bases of the junction left unmatched. DNA for the CDR3: TGTGCCAGCAGCTCGGACAGGCTCACAGATACGCAGTATTTT. Amino acid sequence: CASSSDRLTDTQYF. The entire variable domain, with the rest obtained from reference TRBV7-9 and TRBJ2-3, is as follows: DTGVSQNPRHKITKRGQNVTFRCDPISEHNRLYWYRQTLGQGPEFLTYFQNEAQLEKSRLLSDRFSAERPKGSFSTLEIQRTEQGDSAMYLCASSSDRLTDTQYFGPGTRLTVL.